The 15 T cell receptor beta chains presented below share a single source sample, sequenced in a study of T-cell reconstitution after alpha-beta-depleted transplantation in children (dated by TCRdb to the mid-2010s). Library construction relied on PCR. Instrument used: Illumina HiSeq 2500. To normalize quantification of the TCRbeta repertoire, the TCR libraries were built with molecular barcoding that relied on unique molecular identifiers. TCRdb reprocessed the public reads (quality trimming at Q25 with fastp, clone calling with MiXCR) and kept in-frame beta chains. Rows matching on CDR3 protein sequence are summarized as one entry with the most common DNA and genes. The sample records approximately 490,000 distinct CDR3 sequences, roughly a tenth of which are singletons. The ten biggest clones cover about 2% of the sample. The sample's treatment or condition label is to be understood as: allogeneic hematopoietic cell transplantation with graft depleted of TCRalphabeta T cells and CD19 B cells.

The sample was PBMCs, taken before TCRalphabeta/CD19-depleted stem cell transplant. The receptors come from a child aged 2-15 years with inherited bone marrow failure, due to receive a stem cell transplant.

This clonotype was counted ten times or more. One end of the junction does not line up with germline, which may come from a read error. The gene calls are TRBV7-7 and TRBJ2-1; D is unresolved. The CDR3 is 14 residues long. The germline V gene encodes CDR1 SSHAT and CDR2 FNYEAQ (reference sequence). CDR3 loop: CASSLTGNHNEQFF. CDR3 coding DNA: TGTGCTAGCAGCTTAACTGGGAACCACAATGAGCAGTTCTTC. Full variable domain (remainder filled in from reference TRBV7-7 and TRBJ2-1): GAGVSQSPRYKVTKRGQDVTLRCDPISSHATLYWYQQALGQGPEFLTYFNYEAQPDKSGLPSDRFSAERPEGSISTLTIQRTEQRDSAMYRCASSLTGNHNEQFFGPGTRLTVL.

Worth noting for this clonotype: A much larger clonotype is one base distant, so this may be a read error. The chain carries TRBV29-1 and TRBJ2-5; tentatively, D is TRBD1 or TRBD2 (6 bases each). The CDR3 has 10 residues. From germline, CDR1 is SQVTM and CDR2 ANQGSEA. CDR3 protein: CRGGQETQYF. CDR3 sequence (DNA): TGCAGAGGGGGGCAAGAGACCCAGTACTTC.

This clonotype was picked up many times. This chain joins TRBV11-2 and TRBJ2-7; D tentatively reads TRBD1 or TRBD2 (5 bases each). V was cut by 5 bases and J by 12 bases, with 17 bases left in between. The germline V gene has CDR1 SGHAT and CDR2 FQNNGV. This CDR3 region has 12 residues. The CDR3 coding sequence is TGTGCCAGCAGCATGGGGACCGCAATTATGTACTTC. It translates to CASSMGTAIMYF. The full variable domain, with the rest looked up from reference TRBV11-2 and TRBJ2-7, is EAGVAQSPRYKIIEKRQSVAFWCNPISGHATLYWYQQILGQGPKLLIQFQNNGVVDDSQLPKDRFSAERLKGVDSTLKIQPAKLEDSAVYLCASSMGTAIMYFGPGTRLTVT.

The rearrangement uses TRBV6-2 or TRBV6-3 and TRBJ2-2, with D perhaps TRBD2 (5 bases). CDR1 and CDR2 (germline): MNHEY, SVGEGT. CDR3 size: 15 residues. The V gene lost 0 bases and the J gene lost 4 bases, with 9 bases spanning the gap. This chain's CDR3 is CASSYSDFLTGELFF. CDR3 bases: TGTGCCAGCAGTTACTCGGACTTCCTCACCGGGGAGCTGTTTTTT.

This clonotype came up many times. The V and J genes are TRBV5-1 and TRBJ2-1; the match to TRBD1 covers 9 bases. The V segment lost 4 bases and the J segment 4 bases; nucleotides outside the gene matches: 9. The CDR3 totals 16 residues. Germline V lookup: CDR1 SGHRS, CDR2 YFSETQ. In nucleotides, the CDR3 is TGCGCCAGCAGCCTAACCGGGACAGGGATTTACAATGAGCAGTTCTTC. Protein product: CASSLTGTGIYNEQFF.

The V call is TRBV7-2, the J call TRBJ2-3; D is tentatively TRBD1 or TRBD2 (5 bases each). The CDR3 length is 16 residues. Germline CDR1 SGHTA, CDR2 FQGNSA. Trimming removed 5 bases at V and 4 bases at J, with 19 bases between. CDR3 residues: CASSPQWGFLADTQYF. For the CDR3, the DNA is TGTGCCAGCAGCCCACAGTGGGGGTTCCTGGCAGATACGCAGTATTTT.

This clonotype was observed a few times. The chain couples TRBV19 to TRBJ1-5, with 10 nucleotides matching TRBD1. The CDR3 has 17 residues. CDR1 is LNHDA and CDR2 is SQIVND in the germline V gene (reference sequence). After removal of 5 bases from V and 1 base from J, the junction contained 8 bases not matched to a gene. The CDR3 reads CASSPRDRGWSNQPQHF. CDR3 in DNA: TGTGCCAGTAGTCCAAGGGACAGGGGTTGGAGCAATCAGCCCCAGCATTTT.

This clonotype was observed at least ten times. DNA of the CDR3: TGTGCCAGCAGCCAAGACTCTGTGGTGGCCGGGGAGCTGTTTTTT. Translated, it gives CASSQDSVVAGELFF. The gene calls are TRBV4-2 and TRBJ2-2; D gene ambiguous. CDR3 length: 15 residues. The germline CDR1 and CDR2 sequences are LGHNA and YNFKEQ. Trimming removed 0 bases from V and 6 bases from J, with 11 bases in between.

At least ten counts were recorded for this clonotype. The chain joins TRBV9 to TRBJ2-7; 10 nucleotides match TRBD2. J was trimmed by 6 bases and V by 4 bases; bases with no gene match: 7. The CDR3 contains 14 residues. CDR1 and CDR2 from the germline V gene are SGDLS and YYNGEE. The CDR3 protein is CASSLVIAGGEQYF. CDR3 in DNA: TGTGCCAGCAGCCTCGTAATAGCGGGAGGCGAGCAGTACTTC. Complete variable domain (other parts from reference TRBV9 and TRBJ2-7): DSGVTQTPKHLITATGQRVTLRCSPRSGDLSVYWYQQSLDQGLQFLIQYYNGEERAKGNILERFSAQQFPDLHSELNLSSLELGDSALYFCASSLVIAGGEQYFGPGTRLTVT.

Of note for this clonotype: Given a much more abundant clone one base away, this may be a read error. The CDR3 reads CAVSVGGFNYGYTF. The CDR3 bases are TGTGCCGTCAGTGTGGGGGGCTTTAACTATGGCTACACCTTC. The chain has TRBV10-3 and TRBJ1-2, with D perhaps TRBD1 (6 bases). CDR1 and CDR2 (germline): ENHRY, SYGVKD. The CDR3 is 14 residues long.

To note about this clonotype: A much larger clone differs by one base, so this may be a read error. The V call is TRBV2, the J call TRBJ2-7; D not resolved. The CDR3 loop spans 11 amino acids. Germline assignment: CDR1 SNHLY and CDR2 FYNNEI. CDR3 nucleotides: TGTGCCAGCAGTGTGGTCTACGAGCTGTACTTC. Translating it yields CASSVVYELYF.

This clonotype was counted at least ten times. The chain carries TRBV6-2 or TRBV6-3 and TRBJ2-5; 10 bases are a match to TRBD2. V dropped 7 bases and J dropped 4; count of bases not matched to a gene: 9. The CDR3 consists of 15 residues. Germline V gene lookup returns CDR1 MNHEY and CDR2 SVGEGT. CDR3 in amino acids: CASTYGLAGVETQYF. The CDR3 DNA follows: TGTGCCAGCACCTACGGCCTAGCGGGAGTAGAGACCCAGTACTTC.

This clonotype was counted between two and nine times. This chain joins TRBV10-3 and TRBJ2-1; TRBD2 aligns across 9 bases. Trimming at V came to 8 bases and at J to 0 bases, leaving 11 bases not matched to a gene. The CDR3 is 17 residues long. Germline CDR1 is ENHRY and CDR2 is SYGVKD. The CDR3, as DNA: TGTGCCATCGCGGGACTAGCCCCCCCCCGCTCCTACAATGAGCAGTTCTTC. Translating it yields CAIAGLAPPRSYNEQFF.

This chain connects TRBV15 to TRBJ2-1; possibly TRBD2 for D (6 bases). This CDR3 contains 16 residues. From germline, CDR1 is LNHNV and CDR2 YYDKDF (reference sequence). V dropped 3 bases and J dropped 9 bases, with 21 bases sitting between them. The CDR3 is CATSREPGLLTGEQFF. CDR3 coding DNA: TGTGCCACCAGCAGGGAACCGGGACTCCTAACTGGTGAGCAGTTCTTC.

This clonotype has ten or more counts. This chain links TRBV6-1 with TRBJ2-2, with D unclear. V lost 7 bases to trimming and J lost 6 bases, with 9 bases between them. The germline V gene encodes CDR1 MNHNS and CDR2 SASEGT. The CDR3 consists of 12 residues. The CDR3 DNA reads TGTGCCAGCACCAGGATCCCCGGGGAGCTGTTTTTT. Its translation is CASTRIPGELFF.